A selection of T cell receptor beta chains follows, all from one sample in a study of blood T cell repertoires in COVID-19. Assay: immunoSEQ multiplex PCR; the TCRdb copy retains only in-frame clones and omits some. The sample lists roughly 180,000 clones, about 88% occurring once. The sequencing input was peripheral blood. The receptors derive from a young man with acute or convalescent COVID-19. The CDR3 runs from the conserved cysteine through the conserved F or W. D genes are given only for firm matches. Expanded clones get a size class; other rows say once, few or many, or leave the size out.

d_call,j_call,v_call,clone_size,cdr3_nt,cdr3_aa
.,TRBJ1-1,TRBV29-1,few,TGCAGCGTTCTTTTCTTAATCAATGGCATTTCTGAAGCTTTCTTT,CSVLFLINGISEAFF
TRBD1,TRBJ1-1,TRBV7-9,.,TGTGCCAGCAGCCGACAGGGGCGGACTGAAGCTTTCTTT,CASSRQGRTEAFF
.,TRBJ1-5,TRBV3-1/TRBV3-2,.,TGTGCCAGCAGCCAAGGGGGCCAAAGCAATCAGCCCCAGCATTTT,CASSQGGQSNQPQHF
.,TRBJ2-3,TRBV18,.,TGTGCCAGCTCACCCTCTAGCACAGATACGCAGTATTTT,CASSPSSTDTQYF
.,TRBJ1-1,TRBV5-1,once,TGCGCCAGCAGCTCTGGACAGAACACTGAAGCTTTCTTT,CASSSGQNTEAFF
.,TRBJ2-5,TRBV5-1,.,TGCGCCAGCAGCTTGTCTAGGGGAGAGACCCAGTACTTC,CASSLSRGETQYF
TRBD1,TRBJ1-2,TRBV18,.,TGTGCCAGCTCACCATCCGGGACAGGGAACTATGGCTACACCTTC,CASSPSGTGNYGYTF
.,TRBJ1-6,TRBV4-1,.,TGCGCCAGCAGCTCGACAGGTTTGGCTTCACCCCTCCACTTT,CASSSTGLASPLHF
.,TRBJ2-1,TRBV29-1,.,TGCAGCGTTTACCCCTTTAAATTGGGCGCCTACAATGAGCAGTTCTTC,CSVYPFKLGAYNEQFF
TRBD1,TRBJ2-1,TRBV11-2,.,TGTGCCAGCAGCCTCAATGTGAACAGGGGCTACAATGAGCAGTTCTTC,CASSLNVNRGYNEQFF
TRBD1,TRBJ2-1,TRBV4-2,.,TGTGCCTGTTCCGGCCGACAGGGGCTCGATGAGCAGTTCTTC,CACSGRQGLDEQFF
TRBD2,TRBJ2-5,TRBV7-3,.,TGTGCCAGCAGCTTAAGGGCGGGGGGGCGAGAGACCCAGTACTTC,CASSLRAGGRETQYF
.,TRBJ2-5,TRBV4-1,.,TGCGCCAGCAGTCCTGGGGGGGGGCGAGAGACCCAGTACTTC,CASSPGGGRETQYF
.,TRBJ1-3,TRBV30,.,TGTGCCTGGAGTCCGGGTGATAGGCGAAACACCATATATTTT,CAWSPGDRRNTIYF
TRBD2,TRBJ2-3,TRBV3-1/TRBV3-2,.,TGTGCCAGCAGCCAACTCCTAGCGGGGGGATCTAGCACAGATACGCAGTATTTT,CASSQLLAGGSSTDTQYF
.,TRBJ1-1,TRBV5-6,.,TGTGCCAGCAGCCCGGGAGGGGGTTTGAACACTGAAGCTTTCTTT,CASSPGGGLNTEAFF
.,TRBJ2-1,TRBV5-1,.,TGCGCCAGCAGCTTAGGGCTCTCCGGGACTCCCGTTCTCAATGAGCAGTTCTTC,CASSLGLSGTPVLNEQFF
TRBD1,TRBJ1-2,TRBV30,.,TGTGCCTGGACCAAGGACAGGGGAATTGGCTACACCTTC,CAWTKDRGIGYTF
TRBD2,TRBJ2-5,TRBV11-3,.,TGTGCCAGCAGCTCCGGGACTAGCGGGGCATCGGCCCAGTACTTC,CASSSGTSGASAQYF
TRBD2,TRBJ2-7,TRBV29-1,.,TGCAGCGCTGCGGGAGACGGCTACGAGCAGTACTTC,CSAAGDGYEQYF
.,TRBJ1-3,TRBV18,once,TGTGCCAGCGCGTCTGGAAACACCATATATTTT,CASASGNTIYF
.,TRBJ2-7,TRBV6-1,.,TGTGCCAGCAGTGAAGCGGGGGACGGGGGAAACGAGCAGTACTTC,CASSEAGDGGNEQYF
TRBD1,TRBJ1-5,TRBV6-1,.,TGTGCCAGCAGTGAGAACGGACAGGGCCAGCCCCAGCATTTT,CASSENGQGQPQHF
TRBD2,TRBJ2-5,TRBV24-1,.,TGTGCCACCAGCGGCACCGTCGGGGGACTAGATGCCCAGTACTTC,CATSGTVGGLDAQYF
.,TRBJ1-6,TRBV7-2,.,TGTGCCAGCTCCAGGGATTCTAATTCACCCCTCCACTTT,CASSRDSNSPLHF
TRBD1,TRBJ2-3,TRBV11-3,.,TGTGCCAGCAGACTGGGACAGGGCACAGATACGCAGTATTTT,CASRLGQGTDTQYF
TRBD1,TRBJ2-2,TRBV28,.,TGTGCCAGCAGTTATACAGGGGGCATACTCGACGGGGAGCTGTTTTTT,CASSYTGGILDGELFF
.,TRBJ2-2,TRBV18,.,TGTGCCAGCTCAGGGCAGAACACCGGGGAGCTGTTTTTT,CASSGQNTGELFF
.,TRBJ1-5,TRBV6-5,.,TGTGCCAGCTCTTACAGGGAGGGCCAGCCCCAGCATTTT,CASSYREGQPQHF
.,TRBJ1-3,TRBV28,once,TGTGCCAGCAGTTTACCGGGAGTCGGAAACACCATATATTTT,CASSLPGVGNTIYF
.,TRBJ2-3,TRBV5-1,.,TGCGCCAGCAGCTTAGGACAGTTCACAGATACGCAGTATTTT,CASSLGQFTDTQYF
.,TRBJ2-6,TRBV3-1/TRBV3-2,few,TGTGCCAGCCATCTGAGCTCTGGGGCCAACGTCCTGACTTTC,CASHLSSGANVLTF
.,TRBJ2-2,TRBV9,.,TGTGCCAGCAGCGTAGCGTCCAGGGGATCCACCGGGGAGCTGTTTTTT,CASSVASRGSTGELFF
.,TRBJ1-2,TRBV7-9,.,TGTGCCAGCAGCAGTACCGGGACTTTACTCTACACCTTC,CASSSTGTLLYTF
TRBD1,TRBJ1-1,TRBV6-5,.,TGTGCCAGCAGTACCTCCGGGACAGGGGAAACTGAAGCTTTCTTT,CASSTSGTGETEAFF
.,TRBJ2-3,TRBV9,.,TGTGCCAGCAGCGTTTACAGGGTTTCAGATACGCAGTATTTT,CASSVYRVSDTQYF
.,TRBJ1-1,TRBV7-9,.,TGTGCCAGCAGCTTAGCCGGAACAGCTTCAAACACTGAAGCTTTCTTT,CASSLAGTASNTEAFF
TRBD2,TRBJ2-2,TRBV7-3,.,TGTGCCAGCAGCTCTCAGGTAGCGGGGGGCCCTACCGGGGAGCTGTTTTTT,CASSSQVAGGPTGELFF
TRBD2,TRBJ2-5,TRBV7-2,once,TGTGCCAGCAGCTATGTAGCGGGGGAAGAGACCCAGTACTTC,CASSYVAGEETQYF
.,TRBJ2-3,TRBV7-2,.,TGTGCCAGCAGCATAGGCGGCGGACTCAAAACAGATACGCAGTATTTT,CASSIGGGLKTDTQYF
.,TRBJ1-6,TRBV6-5,.,TGTGCCAGCAGTCCCCGCCGGGAGAATTCACCCCTCCACTTT,CASSPRRENSPLHF
.,TRBJ1-5,TRBV6-6,.,TGTGCCAGCGCTTCAAACGGGAGGCAGCCCCAGCATTTT,CASASNGRQPQHF
.,TRBJ1-5,TRBV6-1,few,TGTGCCAGCAGTGAATCTTGGGGCGTAGGTTTGGGTCAGCCCCAGCATTTT,CASSESWGVGLGQPQHF
.,TRBJ1-1,TRBV5-1,once,TGCGCCAGCAGACGGGAACGGACGAACACTGAAGCTTTCTTT,CASRRERTNTEAFF
TRBD1,TRBJ1-6,TRBV3-1/TRBV3-2,.,TGTGCCAGCAGCCAACCCGGGACAGATAATAATTCACCCCTCCACTTT,CASSQPGTDNNSPLHF
.,TRBJ1-1,TRBV5-1,.,TGCGCCAGCAGCTTGCCGGGGGTTAACACTGAAGCTTTCTTT,CASSLPGVNTEAFF